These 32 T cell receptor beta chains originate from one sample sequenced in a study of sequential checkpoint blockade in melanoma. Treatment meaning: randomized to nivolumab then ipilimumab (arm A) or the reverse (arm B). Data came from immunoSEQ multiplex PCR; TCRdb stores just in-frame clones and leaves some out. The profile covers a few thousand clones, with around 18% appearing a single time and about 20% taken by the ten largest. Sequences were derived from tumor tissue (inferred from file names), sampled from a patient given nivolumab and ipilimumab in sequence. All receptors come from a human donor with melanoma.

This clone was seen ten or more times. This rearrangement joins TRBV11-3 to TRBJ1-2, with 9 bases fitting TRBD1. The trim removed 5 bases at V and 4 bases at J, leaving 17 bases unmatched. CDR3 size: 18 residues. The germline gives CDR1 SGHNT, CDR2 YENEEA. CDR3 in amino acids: CASSPSGTGIPPSYGYTF. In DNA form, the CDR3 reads TGTGCCAGCAGCCCCAGTGGGACAGGGATCCCACCCTCCTATGGCTACACCTTC.

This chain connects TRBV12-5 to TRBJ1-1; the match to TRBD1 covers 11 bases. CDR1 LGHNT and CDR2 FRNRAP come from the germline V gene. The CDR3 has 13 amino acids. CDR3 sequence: CASGLGQGAEAFF. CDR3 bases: TGTGCCAGCGGATTGGGACAGGGGGCTGAAGCTTTCTTT.

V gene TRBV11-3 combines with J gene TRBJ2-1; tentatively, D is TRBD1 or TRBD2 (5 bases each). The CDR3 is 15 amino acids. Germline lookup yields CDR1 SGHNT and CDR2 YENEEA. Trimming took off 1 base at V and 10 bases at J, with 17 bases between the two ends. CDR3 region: CASSLVAFGGREQFF. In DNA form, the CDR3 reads TGTGCCAGCAGCTTAGTTGCGTTTGGGGGTCGGGAGCAGTTCTTC.

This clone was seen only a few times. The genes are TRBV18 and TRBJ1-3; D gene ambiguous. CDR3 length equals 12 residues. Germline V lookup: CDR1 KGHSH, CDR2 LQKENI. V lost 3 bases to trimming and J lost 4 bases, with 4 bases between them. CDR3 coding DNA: TGTGCCAGCTCACCCCAGGGAAACACCATATATTTT. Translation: CASSPQGNTIYF.

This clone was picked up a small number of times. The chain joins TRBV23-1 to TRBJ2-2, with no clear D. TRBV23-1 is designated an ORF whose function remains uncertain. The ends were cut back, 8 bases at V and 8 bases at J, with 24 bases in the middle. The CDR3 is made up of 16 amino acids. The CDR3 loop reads CASATAINLRAGELFF. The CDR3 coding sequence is TGCGCCAGCGCCACGGCGATCAACCTTCGGGCGGGGGAGCTGTTTTTT.

The CDR3 sequence is CAWSALDRDGGELFF. The CDR3 coding sequence is TGTGCCTGGAGTGCCTTGGACAGGGACGGCGGGGAGCTGTTTTTT. The V and J genes are TRBV30 and TRBJ2-2; TRBD1 matches at 8 bases. The V and J ends lost 1 base and 7 bases, in that order; junction bases with no gene match: 8. Germline-derived CDR1 and CDR2 are GTSNPN and SVGIG (reference sequence). The CDR3 extends over 15 amino acids.

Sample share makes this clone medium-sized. The CDR3 DNA sequence: TGTGCCAGCAGCGGACAGGGACAGCACACCGGGGAGCTGTTTTTT. As protein: CASSGQGQHTGELFF. The chain recombines TRBV11-3 with TRBJ2-2; 8 nucleotides line up with TRBD1. Looked up from germline, CDR1 is SGHNT and CDR2 is YENEEA. CDR3 length equals 15 residues. The trim removed 5 bases at V and 3 bases at J, leaving 5 bases unmatched.

The CDR3 nucleotides are TGTGCCACCAGCAAAACCTTGGGGGTAGGACTAGCGAACTACAATGAGCAGTTCTTC. Amino acids: CATSKTLGVGLANYNEQFF. The rearrangement links TRBV15 to TRBJ2-1, with 9 bases identical to TRBD2. The germline gives CDR1 LNHNV, CDR2 YYDKDF (reference sequence). The J segment lost 3 bases and the V segment lost 4 bases, leaving 16 bases of the junction unmatched. The CDR3 sequence is 19 residues long. The complete variable domain, with remaining parts taken from reference TRBV15 and TRBJ2-1, reads DAMVIQNPRYQVTQFGKPVTLSCSQTLNHNVMYWYQQKSSQAPKLLFHYYDKDFNNEADTPDNFQSRRPNTSFCFLDIRSPGLGDTAMYLCATSKTLGVGLANYNEQFFGPGTRLTVL.

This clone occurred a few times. The CDR3 nucleotides are TGTGCCATCACCGAGGGAGGGATTTACTATGGCTACACCTTC. Translated, it gives CAITEGGIYYGYTF. This chain joins TRBV6-8 and TRBJ1-2; no definite D call. The germline V and J ends were trimmed by 10 bases and 3 bases, with 18 bases remaining between them. The germline V gene has CDR1 MNHGY and CDR2 SAAAGT. This CDR3 is 14 amino acids long.

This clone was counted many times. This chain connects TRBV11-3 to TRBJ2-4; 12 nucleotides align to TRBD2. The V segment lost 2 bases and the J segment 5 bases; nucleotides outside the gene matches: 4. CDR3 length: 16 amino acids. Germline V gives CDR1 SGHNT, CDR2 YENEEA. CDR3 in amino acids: CASSLPSGGAENIQYF. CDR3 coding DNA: TGTGCCAGCAGCTTACCTAGCGGGGGGGCGGAAAACATTCAGTACTTC.

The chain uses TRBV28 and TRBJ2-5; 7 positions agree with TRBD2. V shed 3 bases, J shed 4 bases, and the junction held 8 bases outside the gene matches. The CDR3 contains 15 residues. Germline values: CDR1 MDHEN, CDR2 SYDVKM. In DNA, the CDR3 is TGTGCCAGCAGTTTCCTGGGGGGGTACGGAGAGACCCAGTACTTC. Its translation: CASSFLGGYGETQYF. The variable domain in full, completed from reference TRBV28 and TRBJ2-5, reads DVKVTQSSRYLVKRTGEKVFLECVQDMDHENMFWYRQDPGLGLRLIYFSYDVKMKEKGDIPEGYSVSREKKERFSLILESASTNQTSMYLCASSFLGGYGETQYFGPGTRLLVL.

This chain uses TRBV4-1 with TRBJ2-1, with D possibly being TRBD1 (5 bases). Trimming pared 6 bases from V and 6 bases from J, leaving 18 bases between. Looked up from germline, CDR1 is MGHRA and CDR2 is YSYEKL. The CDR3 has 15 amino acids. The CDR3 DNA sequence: TGCGCCAGCAGACCTCAAGTCAGGGCGGTCAATGAGCAGTTCTTC. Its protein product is CASRPQVRAVNEQFF.

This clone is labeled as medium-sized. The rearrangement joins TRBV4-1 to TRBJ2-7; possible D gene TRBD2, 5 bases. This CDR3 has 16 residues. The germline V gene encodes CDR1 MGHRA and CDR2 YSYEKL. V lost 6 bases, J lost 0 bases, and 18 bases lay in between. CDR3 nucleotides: TGCGCCAGCAGGGCGGGTGGTGCGTCGAGCTCCTACGAGCAGTACTTC. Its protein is CASRAGGASSSYEQYF.

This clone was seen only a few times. The CDR3 sequence: CASSRRGGSTEAFF. The DNA for the CDR3 is TGTGCCAGTAGTAGGAGGGGGGGGAGCACTGAAGCTTTCTTT. This chain links TRBV19 with TRBJ1-1; perhaps TRBD1 as D (6 bases). Trimming took off 4 bases at V and 4 bases at J, with 13 bases between the two ends. This CDR3 is 14 amino acids long. Per germline, CDR1 LNHDA and CDR2 SQIVND (reference sequence).

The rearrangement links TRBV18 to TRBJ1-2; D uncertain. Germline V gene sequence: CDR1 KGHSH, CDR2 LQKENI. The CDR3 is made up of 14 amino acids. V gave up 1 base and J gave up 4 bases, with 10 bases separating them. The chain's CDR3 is CASSPLQEIYGYTF. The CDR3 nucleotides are TGTGCCAGCTCACCACTCCAGGAGATCTATGGCTACACCTTC.

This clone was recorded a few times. The CDR3 here is CASSASGRIYNEQFF. For the CDR3, the DNA is TGTGCCAGCAGCGCTAGCGGGAGAATCTACAATGAGCAGTTCTTC. J is TRBJ2-1 and V is TRBV9, with 10 bases matching TRBD2. Losses at the gene ends were 3 bases for V and 3 bases for J; bases not matched to a gene: 3. This CDR3 is 15 amino acids long. CDR1 SGDLS and CDR2 YYNGEE come from the germline V gene.

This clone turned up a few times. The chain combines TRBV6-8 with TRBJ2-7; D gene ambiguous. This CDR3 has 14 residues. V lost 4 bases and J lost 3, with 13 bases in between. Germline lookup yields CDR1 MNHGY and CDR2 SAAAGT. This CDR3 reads CASSLGPGFYEQYF. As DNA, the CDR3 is TGTGCCAGCAGTTTAGGTCCGGGCTTCTACGAGCAGTACTTC.

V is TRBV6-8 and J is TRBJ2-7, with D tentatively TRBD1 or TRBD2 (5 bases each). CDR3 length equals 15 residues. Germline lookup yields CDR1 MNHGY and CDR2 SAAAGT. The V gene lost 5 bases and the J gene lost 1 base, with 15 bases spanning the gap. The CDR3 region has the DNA TGTGCCAGCAGTGTAACCGGGACGGCATCCTACGAGCAGTACTTC. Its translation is CASSVTGTASYEQYF.

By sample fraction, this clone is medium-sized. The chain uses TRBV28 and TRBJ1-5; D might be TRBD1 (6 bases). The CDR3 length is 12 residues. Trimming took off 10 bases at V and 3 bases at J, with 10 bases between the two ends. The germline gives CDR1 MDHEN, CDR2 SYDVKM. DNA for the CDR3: TGTGCCATCCGGGACACCAATCAGCCCCAGCATTTT. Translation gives CAIRDTNQPQHF.

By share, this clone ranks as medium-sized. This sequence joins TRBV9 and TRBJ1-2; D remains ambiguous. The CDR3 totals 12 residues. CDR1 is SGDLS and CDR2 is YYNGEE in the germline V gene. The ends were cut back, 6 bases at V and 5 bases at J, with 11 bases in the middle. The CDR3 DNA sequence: TGTGCCAGCACGGGAATACAATATGGCTACACCTTC. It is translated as CASTGIQYGYTF. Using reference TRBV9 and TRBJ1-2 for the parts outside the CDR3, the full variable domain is DSGVTQTPKHLITATGQRVTLRCSPRSGDLSVYWYQQSLDQGLQFLIQYYNGEERAKGNILERFSAQQFPDLHSELNLSSLELGDSALYFCASTGIQYGYTFGSGTRLTVV.

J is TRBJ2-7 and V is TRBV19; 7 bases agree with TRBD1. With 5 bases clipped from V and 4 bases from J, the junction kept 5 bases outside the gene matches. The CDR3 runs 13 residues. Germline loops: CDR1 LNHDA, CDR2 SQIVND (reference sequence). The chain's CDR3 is CASSPQGLYEQYF. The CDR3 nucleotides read TGTGCCAGTAGTCCACAGGGGCTGTACGAGCAGTACTTC.

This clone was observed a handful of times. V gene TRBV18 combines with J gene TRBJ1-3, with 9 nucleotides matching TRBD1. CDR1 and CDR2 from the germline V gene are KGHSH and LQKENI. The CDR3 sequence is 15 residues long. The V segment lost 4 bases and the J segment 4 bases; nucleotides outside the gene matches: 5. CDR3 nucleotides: TGTGCCAGCTCACACGGGACAGGGATGGGAAACACCATATATTTT. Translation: CASSHGTGMGNTIYF.

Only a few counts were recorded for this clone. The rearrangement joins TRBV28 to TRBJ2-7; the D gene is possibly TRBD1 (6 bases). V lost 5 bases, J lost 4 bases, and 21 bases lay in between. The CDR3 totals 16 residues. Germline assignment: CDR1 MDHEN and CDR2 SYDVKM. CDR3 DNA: TGTGCCAGCAGTACCCACAGGGCCCCCCAGGGTTACGAGCAGTACTTC. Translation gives CASSTHRAPQGYEQYF.

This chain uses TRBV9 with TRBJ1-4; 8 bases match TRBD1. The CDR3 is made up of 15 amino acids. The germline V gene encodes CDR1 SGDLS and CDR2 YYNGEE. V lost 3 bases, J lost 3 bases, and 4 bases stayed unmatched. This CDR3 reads CASSAQGAPNEKLFF. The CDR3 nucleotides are TGTGCCAGCAGCGCTCAGGGGGCGCCTAATGAAAAACTGTTTTTT.

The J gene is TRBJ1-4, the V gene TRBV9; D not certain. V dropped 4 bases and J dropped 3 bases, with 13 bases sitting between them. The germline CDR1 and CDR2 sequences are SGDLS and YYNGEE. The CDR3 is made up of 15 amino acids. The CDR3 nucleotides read TGTGCCAGCAGCCCACTTACCCTAGCTAATGAAAAACTGTTTTTT. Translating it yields CASSPLTLANEKLFF.

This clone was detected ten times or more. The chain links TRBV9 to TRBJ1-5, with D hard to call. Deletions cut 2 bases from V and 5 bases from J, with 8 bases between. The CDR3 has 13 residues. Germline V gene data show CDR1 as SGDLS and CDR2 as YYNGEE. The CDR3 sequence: CASSVDLDQPQHF. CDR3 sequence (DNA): TGTGCCAGCAGCGTTGACTTAGATCAGCCCCAGCATTTT.

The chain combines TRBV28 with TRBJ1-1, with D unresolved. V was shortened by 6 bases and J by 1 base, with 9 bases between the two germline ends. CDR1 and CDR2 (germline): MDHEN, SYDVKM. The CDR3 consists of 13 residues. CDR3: CASRAKGNTEAFF. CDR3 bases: TGTGCCAGCAGGGCTAAGGGGAACACTGAAGCTTTCTTT.

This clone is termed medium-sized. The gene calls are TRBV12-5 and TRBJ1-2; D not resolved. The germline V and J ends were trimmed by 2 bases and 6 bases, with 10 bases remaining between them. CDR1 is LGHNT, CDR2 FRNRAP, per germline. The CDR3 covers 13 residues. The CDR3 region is CASGLISLDGYTF. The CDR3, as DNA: TGTGCTAGTGGTTTGATCAGCCTCGATGGCTACACCTTC.

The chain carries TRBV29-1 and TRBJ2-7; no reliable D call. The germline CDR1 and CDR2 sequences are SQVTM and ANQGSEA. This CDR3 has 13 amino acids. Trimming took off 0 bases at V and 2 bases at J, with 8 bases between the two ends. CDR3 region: CSVEDRVTYEQYF. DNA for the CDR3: TGCAGCGTTGAAGATCGTGTAACCTACGAGCAGTACTTC.

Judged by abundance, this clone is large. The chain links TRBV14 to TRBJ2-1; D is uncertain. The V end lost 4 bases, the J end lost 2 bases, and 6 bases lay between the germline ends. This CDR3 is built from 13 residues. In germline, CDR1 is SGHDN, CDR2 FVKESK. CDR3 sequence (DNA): TGTGCCAGCAGCCCCTCAACCTACAATGAGCAGTTCTTC. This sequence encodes CASSPSTYNEQFF.

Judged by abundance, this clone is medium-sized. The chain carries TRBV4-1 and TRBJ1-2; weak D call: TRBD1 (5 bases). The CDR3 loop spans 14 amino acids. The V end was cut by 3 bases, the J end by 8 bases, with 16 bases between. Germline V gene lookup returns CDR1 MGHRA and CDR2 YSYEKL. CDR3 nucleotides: TGCGCCAGCAGCCAGGGTGATGGGGGAAGAGGCTACACCTTC. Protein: CASSQGDGGRGYTF.

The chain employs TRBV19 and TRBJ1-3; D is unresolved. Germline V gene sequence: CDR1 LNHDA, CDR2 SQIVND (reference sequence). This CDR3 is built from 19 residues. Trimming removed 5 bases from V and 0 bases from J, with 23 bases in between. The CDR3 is CASSPQEYLTLNSGNTIYF. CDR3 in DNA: TGTGCCAGTAGTCCCCAAGAATACCTTACATTAAACTCTGGAAACACCATATATTTT. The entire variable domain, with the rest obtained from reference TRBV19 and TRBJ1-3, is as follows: DGGITQSPKYLFRKEGQNVTLSCEQNLNHDAMYWYRQDPGQGLRLIYYSQIVNDFQKGDIAEGYSVSREKKESFPLTVTSAQKNPTAFYLCASSPQEYLTLNSGNTIYFGEGSWLTVV.